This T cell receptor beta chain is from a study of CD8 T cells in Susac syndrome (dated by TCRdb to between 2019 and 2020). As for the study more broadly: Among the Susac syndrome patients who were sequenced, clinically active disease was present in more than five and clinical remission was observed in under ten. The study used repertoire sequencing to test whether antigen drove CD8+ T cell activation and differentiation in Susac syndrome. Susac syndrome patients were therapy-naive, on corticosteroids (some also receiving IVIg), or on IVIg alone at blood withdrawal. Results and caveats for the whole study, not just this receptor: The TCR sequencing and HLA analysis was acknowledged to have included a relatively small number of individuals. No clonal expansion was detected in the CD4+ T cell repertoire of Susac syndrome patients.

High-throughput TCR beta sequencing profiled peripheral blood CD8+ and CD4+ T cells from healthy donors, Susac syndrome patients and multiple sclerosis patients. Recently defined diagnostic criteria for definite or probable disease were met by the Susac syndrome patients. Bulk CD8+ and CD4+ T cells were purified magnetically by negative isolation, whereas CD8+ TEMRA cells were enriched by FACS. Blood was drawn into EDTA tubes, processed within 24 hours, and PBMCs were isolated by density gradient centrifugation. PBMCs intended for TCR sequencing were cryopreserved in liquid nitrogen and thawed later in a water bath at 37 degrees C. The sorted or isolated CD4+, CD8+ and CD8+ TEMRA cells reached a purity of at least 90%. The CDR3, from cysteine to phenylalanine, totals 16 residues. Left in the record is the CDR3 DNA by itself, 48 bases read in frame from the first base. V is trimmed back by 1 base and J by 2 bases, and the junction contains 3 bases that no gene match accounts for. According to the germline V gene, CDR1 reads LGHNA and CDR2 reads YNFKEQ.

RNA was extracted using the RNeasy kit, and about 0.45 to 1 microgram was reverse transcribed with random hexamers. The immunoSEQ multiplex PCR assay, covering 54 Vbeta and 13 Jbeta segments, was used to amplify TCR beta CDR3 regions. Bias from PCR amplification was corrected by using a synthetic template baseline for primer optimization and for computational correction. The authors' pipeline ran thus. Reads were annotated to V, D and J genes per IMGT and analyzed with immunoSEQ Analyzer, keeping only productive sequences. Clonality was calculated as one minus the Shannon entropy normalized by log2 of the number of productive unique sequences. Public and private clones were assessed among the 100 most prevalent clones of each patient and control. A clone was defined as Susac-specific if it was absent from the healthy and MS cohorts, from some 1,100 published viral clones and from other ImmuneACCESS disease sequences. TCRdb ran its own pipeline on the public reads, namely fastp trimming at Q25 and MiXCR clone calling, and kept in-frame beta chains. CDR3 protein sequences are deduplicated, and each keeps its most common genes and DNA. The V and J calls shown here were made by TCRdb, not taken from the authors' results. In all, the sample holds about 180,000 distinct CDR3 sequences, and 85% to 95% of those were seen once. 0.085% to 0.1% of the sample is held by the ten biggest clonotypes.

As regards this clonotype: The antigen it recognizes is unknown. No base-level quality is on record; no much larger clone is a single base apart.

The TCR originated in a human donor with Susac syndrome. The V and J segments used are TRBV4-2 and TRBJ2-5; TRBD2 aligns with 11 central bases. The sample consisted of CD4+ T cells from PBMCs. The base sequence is TGTGCCAGCAGCCAAGCTAGCGGGAGGCCTCAAGAGACCCAGTACTTC. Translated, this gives CASSQASGRPQETQYF.